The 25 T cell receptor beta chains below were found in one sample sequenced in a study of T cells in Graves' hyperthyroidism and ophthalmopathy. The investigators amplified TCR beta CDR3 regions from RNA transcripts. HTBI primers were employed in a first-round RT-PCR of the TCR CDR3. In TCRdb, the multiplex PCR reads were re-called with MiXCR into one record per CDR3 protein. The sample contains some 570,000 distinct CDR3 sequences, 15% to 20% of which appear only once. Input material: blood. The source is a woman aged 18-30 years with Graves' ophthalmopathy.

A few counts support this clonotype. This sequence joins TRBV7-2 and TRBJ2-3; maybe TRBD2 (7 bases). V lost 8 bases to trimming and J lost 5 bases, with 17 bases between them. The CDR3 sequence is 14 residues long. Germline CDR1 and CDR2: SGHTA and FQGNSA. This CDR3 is CASGRGGGGDTQYF. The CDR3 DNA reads TGTGCCAGCGGTCGAGGGGGGGGCGGAGATACGCAGTATTTT.

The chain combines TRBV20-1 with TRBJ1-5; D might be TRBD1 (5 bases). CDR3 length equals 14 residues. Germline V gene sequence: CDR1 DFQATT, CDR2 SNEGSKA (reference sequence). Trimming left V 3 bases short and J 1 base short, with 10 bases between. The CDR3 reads CSARGDRSNQPQHF. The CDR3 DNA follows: TGCAGTGCTAGGGGAGACAGAAGCAATCAGCCCCAGCATTTT.

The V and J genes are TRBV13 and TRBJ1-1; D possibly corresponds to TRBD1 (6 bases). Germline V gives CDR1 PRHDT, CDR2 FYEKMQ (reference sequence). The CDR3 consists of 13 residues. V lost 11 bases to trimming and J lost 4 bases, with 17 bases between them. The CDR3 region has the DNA TGTGCCTTTCTCCAGGGGATGGGCACTGAAGCTTTCTTT. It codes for CAFLQGMGTEAFF.

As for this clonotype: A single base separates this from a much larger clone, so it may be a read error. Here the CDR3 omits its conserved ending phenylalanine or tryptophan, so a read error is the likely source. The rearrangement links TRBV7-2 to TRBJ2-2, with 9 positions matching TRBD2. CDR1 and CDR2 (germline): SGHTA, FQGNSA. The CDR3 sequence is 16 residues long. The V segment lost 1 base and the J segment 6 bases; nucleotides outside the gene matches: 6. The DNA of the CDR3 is TGTGCCAGCAGCTTAGAAGGCGGGAGGGGGGCCGGGGAGCTGTTTTCT. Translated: CASSLEGGRGAGELFS.

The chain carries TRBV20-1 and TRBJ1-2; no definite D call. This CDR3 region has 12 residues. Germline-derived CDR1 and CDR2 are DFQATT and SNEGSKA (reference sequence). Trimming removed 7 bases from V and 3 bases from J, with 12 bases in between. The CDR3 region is CSGGGSDYGYTF. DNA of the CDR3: TGCAGTGGGGGAGGGAGCGACTATGGCTACACCTTC.

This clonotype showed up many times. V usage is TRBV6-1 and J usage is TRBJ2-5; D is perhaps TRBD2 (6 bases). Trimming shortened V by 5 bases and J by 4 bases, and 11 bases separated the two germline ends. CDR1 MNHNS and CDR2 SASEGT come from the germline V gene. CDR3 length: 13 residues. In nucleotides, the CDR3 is TGTGCCAGCAGTTACGGGGGAAGAGAGACCCAGTACTTC. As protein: CASSYGGRETQYF.

The DNA for the CDR3 is TGCAGCCACGACCAGGGGGCGTTTGGCTACACCTTC. Encoded protein: CSHDQGAFGYTF. The chain joins TRBV29-1 to TRBJ1-2; 8 bases map to TRBD1. Germline V lookup: CDR1 SQVTM, CDR2 ANQGSEA. This CDR3 has 12 amino acids. V shed 8 bases and J 7 bases; nucleotides not matched to a gene: 9.

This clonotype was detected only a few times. The chain's CDR3 is CASSFSTGDEQFF. As DNA, the CDR3 is TGTGCCAGTAGTTTCTCAACAGGGGACGAGCAGTTCTTC. The V and J genes are TRBV19 and TRBJ2-1; 7 bases line up with TRBD1. CDR1 is LNHDA and CDR2 is SQIVND in the germline V gene (reference sequence). The CDR3 covers 13 residues. Germline trimming cut 5 bases from V and 10 bases from J; bases unmatched to any gene: 8.

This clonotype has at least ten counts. CDR3 in DNA: TGTGCCAGCAGCCAAGATATGGGGTGGTATGGCTACACCTTC. Translating it yields CASSQDMGWYGYTF. The rearrangement uses TRBV3-1 and TRBJ1-2; D not resolved. The CDR3 is 14 residues long. CDR1 is LGHDT, CDR2 YNNKEL, per germline (reference sequence). The V gene lost 0 bases and the J gene lost 5 bases, with 10 bases spanning the gap. Full variable domain (remainder filled in from reference TRBV3-1 and TRBJ1-2): DTAVSQTPKYLVTQMGNDKSIKCEQNLGHDTMYWYKQDSKKFLKIMFSYNNKELIINETVPNRFSPKSPDKAHLNLHINSLELGDSAVYFCASSQDMGWYGYTFGSGTRLTVV.

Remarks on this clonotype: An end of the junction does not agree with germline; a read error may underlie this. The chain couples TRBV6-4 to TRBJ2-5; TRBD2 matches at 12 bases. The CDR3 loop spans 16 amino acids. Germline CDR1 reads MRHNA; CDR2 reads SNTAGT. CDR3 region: CASSYSLAGGQETQYF. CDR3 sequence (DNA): TGTGCCAGCAGTTACTCGCTAGCGGGAGGGCAAGAGACCCAGTACTTC.

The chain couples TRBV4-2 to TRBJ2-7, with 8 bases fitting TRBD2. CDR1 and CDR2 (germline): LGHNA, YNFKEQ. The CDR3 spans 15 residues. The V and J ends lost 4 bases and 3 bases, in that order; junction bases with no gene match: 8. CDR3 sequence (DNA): TGTGCCAGCAGCCCCTCAGCGGGGGCCTTCTACGAGCAGTACTTC. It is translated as CASSPSAGAFYEQYF.

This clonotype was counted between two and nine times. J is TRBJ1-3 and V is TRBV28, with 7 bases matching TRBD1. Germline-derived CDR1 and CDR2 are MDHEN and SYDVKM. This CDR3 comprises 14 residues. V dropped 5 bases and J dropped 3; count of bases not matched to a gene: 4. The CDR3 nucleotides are TGTGCCAGCAGTGACAGGGAATATGGAAACACCATATATTTT. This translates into CASSDREYGNTIYF.

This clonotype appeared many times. DNA for the CDR3: TGTGCCAGCAGTCCAGACAGGGTGAGCGGGCAGTACTTC. Amino acid sequence: CASSPDRVSGQYF. V usage is TRBV7-2 and J usage is TRBJ2-7; 7 positions agree with TRBD1. With 6 bases clipped from V and 9 bases from J, the junction kept 11 bases outside the gene matches. CDR3 length equals 13 residues. The germline V gene has CDR1 SGHTA and CDR2 FQGNSA.

The CDR3 is CAWSVSGTGENEQYF. The CDR3 DNA reads TGTGCCTGGAGTGTGTCCGGGACAGGGGAAAACGAGCAGTACTTC. V gene TRBV30 combines with J gene TRBJ2-7, with TRBD1 identical over 10 bases. J was trimmed by 5 bases and V by 0 bases; bases with no gene match: 7. Germline V gene sequence: CDR1 GTSNPN, CDR2 SVGIG (reference sequence). CDR3 size: 15 residues.

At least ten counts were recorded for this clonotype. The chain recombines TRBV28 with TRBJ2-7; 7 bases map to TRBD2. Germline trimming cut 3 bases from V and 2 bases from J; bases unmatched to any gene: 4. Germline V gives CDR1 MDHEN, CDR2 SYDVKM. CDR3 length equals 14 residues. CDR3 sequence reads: CASSFTAGAYEQYF. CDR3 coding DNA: TGTGCCAGCAGTTTTACGGCGGGAGCCTACGAGCAGTACTTC.

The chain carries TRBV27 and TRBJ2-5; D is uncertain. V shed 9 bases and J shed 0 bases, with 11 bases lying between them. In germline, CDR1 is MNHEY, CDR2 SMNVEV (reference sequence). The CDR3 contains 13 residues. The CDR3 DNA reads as TGTGCCAGTCAAGGGCAGTACCAAGAGACCCAGTACTTC. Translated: CASQGQYQETQYF.

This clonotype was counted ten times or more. The DNA of the CDR3 is TGTGCCAGCAGTATACAGAGGAACACTGAAGCTTTCTTT. Its translation is CASSIQRNTEAFF. This chain links TRBV6-1 with TRBJ1-1; D is undetermined. The CDR3 has 13 amino acids. V lost 5 bases and J lost 1, with 8 bases in between. The germline V gene has CDR1 MNHNS and CDR2 SASEGT.

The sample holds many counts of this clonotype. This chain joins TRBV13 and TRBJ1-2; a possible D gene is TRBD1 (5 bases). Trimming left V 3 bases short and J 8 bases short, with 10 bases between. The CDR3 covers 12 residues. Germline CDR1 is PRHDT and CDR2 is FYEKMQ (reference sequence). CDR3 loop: CASSFGGGGYTF. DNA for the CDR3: TGTGCCAGCAGCTTCGGGGGGGGAGGCTACACCTTC.

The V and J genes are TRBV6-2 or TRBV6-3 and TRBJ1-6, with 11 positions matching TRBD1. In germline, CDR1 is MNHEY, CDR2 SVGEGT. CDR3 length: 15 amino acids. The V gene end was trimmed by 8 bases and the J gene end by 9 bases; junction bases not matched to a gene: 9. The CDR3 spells CASGYRDRGFSPLHF. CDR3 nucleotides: TGTGCCAGCGGATACCGGGACAGGGGGTTTTCACCCCTCCACTTT.

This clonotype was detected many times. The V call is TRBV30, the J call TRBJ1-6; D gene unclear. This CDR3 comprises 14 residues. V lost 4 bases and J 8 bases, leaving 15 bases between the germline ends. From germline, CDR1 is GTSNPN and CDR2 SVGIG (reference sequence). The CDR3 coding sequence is TGTGCCTGGACTAGCAAGACGGAGTATTCACCCCTCCACTTT. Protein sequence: CAWTSKTEYSPLHF. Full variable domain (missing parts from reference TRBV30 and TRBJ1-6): SQTIHQWPATLVQPVGSPLSLECTVEGTSNPNLYWYRQAAGRGLQLLFYSVGIGQISSEVPQNLSASRPQDRQFILSSKKLLLSDSGFYLCAWTSKTEYSPLHFGNGTRLTVT.

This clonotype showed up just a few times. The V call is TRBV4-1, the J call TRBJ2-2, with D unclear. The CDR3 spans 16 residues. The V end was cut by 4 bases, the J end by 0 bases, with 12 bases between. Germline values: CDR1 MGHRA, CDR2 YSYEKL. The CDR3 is CASSLSPVANTGELFF. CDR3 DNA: TGCGCCAGCAGCCTAAGCCCCGTCGCGAACACCGGGGAGCTGTTTTTT.

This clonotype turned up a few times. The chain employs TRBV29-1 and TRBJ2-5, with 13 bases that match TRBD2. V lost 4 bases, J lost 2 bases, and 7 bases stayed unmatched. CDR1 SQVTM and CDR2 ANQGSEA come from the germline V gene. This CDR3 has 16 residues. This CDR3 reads CSVAGGTSGAQETQYF. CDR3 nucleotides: TGCAGCGTTGCCGGCGGGACTAGCGGGGCACAAGAGACCCAGTACTTC.

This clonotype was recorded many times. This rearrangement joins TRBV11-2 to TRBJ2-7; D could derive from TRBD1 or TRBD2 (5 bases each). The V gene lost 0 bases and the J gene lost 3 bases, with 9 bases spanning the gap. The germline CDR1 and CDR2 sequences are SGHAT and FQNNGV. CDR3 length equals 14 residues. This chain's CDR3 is CASSLEGTVYEQYF. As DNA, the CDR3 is TGTGCCAGCAGCTTAGAAGGGACGGTCTACGAGCAGTACTTC.

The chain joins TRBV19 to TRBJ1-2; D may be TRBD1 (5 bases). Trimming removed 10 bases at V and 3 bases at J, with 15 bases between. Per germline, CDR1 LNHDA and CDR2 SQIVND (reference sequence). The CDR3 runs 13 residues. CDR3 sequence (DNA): TGTGCCACAGAAGATCAGGGATACTATGGCTACACCTTC. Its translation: CATEDQGYYGYTF.

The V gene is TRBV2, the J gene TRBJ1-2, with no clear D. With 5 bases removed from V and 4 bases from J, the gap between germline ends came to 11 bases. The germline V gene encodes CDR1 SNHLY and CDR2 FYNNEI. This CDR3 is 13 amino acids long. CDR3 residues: CASSFPETYGYTF. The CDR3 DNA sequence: TGTGCCAGCAGTTTCCCAGAAACCTATGGCTACACCTTC.